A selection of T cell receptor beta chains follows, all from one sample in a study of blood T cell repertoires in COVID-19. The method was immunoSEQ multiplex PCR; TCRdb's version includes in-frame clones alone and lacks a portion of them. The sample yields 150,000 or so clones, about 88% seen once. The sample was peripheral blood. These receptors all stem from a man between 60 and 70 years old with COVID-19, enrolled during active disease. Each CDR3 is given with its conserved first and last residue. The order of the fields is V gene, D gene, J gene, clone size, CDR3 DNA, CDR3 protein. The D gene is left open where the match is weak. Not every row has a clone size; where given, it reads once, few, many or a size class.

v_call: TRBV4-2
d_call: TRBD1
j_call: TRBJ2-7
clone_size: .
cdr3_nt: TGTGCCAGCAGCCGCCTACAGGGGTTAGAGGACGAGCAGTACTTC
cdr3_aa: CASSRLQGLEDEQYF

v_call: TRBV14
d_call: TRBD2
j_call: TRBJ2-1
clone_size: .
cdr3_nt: TGTGCCAGCAGCCAAGATGAGGTGCTAGCGGGAGGGGGTGAGCAGTTCTTC
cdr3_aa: CASSQDEVLAGGGEQFF

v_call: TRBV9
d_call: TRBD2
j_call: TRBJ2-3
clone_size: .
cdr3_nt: TGTGCCAGCAGCGTAGAGGAGCGGGGCCGAGGAACAGATACGCAGTATTTT
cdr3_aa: CASSVEERGRGTDTQYF

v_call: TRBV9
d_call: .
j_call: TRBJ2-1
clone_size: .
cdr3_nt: TGTGCCAGCAGCGTCTACCGGGCAGGGCAAAATGAGCAGTTCTTC
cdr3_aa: CASSVYRAGQNEQFF

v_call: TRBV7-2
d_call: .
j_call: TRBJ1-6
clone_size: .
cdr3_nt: TGTGCCAGCAGCTTAAGTCCGCAGGGTAACTCACCCCTCCACTTT
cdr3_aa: CASSLSPQGNSPLHF

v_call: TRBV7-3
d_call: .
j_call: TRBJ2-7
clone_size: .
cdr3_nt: TGTGCCAGCAGCCCAATCGGGGGTGGGGAGAGGCAGTACTTC
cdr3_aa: CASSPIGGGERQYF

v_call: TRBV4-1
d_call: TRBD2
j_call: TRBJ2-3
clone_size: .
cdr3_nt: TGCGCCAGCAGCCAAGGGACTAGCGGGGGGTGGGATACGCAGTATTTT
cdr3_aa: CASSQGTSGGWDTQYF

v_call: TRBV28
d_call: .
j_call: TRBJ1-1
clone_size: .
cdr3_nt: TGTGCCAGCAGTCCCCCCGGTTACCCGAACACTGAAGCTTTCTTT
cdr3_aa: CASSPPGYPNTEAFF

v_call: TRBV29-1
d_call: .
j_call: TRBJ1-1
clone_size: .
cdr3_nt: TGCAGCGTTGAAAAGACAGCGGGGAACACTGAAGCTTTCTTT
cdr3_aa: CSVEKTAGNTEAFF

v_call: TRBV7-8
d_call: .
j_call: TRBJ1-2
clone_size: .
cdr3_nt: TGTGCCAGCAGCTTAGAGGGGTCCAGGTCCTATGGCTACACCTTC
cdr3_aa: CASSLEGSRSYGYTF

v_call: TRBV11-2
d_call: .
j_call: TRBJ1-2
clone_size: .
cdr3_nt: TGTGCCAGCAGCTTAGAAGGGGCGTCTGGCTACACCTTC
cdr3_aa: CASSLEGASGYTF

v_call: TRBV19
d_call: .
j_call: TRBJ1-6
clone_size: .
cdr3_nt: TGTGCCAGTCAAACGCCGGGGGGTAATTCACCCCTCCACTTT
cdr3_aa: CASQTPGGNSPLHF

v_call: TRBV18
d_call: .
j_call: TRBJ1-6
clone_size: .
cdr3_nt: TGTGCCAGCTCACAACAACCGGGAGATTTGGGGAATTCACCCCTCCACTTT
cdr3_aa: CASSQQPGDLGNSPLHF

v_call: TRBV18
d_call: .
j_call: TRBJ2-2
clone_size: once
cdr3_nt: TGTGCCAGCTCAAGACAGGCCACCGGGGAGCTGTTTTTT
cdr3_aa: CASSRQATGELFF

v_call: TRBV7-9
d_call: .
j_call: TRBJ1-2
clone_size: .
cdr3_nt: TGTGCCAGCAGCTTTACTTCTCAGGGAGGCTATGGCTACACCTTC
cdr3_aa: CASSFTSQGGYGYTF

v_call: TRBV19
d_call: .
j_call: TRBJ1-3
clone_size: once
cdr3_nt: TGTGCCAGTAGTATCGACAGAGCTGGTCCTGGAAACACCATATATTTT
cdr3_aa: CASSIDRAGPGNTIYF

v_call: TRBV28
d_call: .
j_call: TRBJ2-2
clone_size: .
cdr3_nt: TGTGCCAGCACCCGCGCCAGGGCGTTGGACACCGGGGAGCTGTTTTTT
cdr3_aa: CASTRARALDTGELFF

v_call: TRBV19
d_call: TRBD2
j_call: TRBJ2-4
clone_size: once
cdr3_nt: TGTGCCAGTAGTATAGTGGGAGCGGGGGCCCCCGGAGCCAAAAACATTCAGTACTTC
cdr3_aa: CASSIVGAGAPGAKNIQYF

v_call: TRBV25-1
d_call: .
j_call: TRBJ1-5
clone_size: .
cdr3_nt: TGTGCCAGCAGTGGTGGCAGGGAGGAGCCCCAGCATTTT
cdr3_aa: CASSGGREEPQHF

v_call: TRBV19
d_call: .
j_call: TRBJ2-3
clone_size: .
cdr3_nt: .
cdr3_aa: CASTSGSGTSTDTQYF

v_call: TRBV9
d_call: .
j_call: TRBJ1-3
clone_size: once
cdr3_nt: TGTGCCAGCAGCTCACACGCAGGGGACAGAAACACCATATATTTT
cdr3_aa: CASSSHAGDRNTIYF